This entry concerns a single TCR beta chain. This record belongs to a study of blood T cell repertoires in COVID-19. Study overall: From T cells, B-cell-depleted T cells, or PBMCs came the material, which was cDNA or gDNA.

Using immunoSEQ multiplex PCR, the repertoire was profiled, and TCRdb retains in-frame clones only, with some absent. The top ten clones hold about 1.1% of a sample with 350,000 to 450,000 clones, around 91% of them seen once. The CDR3 consists of 15 residues. Unmatched junction bases numbered 9, after V lost 3 bases and J lost 9 bases. Germline V gene lookup returns CDR1 MNHEY and CDR2 SVGAGI. The TCR sequence derives from a man aged 30 to 45 who had recovered from COVID-19. Sequencing was performed on PBMCs or T cells enriched from blood (not recorded which). This chain joins TRBV6-5 and TRBJ2-7, with 12 bases matching TRBD2. The CDR3, as DNA: TGTGCCAGCAGTTATACTAGGACTAGCGGGAAGGGGCAGTACTTC. Its translation is CASSYTRTSGKGQYF.